Sequencing of this TCR beta chain was carried out in a study of control samples from healthy donors and cancer patients. The V gene's germline CDR1 is MDHEN and CDR2 SYDVKM. CDR3 length: 19 amino acids. Trimming cost V 5 bases and J 2 bases; bases outside gene matches: 13. Some clones are missing from TCRdb's copy, which holds only in-frame ones; the method was immunoSEQ multiplex PCR. The data hold around 50,000 clones, with roughly nine tenths observed a single time. This chain joins TRBV28 and TRBJ2-5, with 14 bases lining up with TRBD2. This receptor was obtained from a man aged 35 to 55 with colorectal cancer. The specimen was PBMCs. The CDR3 nucleotides are TGTGCCAGCAGTGATATCGGGACTAGCGGGAGAGAGGGGCAAGAGACCCAGTACTTC. Translated, it gives CASSDIGTSGREGQETQYF.